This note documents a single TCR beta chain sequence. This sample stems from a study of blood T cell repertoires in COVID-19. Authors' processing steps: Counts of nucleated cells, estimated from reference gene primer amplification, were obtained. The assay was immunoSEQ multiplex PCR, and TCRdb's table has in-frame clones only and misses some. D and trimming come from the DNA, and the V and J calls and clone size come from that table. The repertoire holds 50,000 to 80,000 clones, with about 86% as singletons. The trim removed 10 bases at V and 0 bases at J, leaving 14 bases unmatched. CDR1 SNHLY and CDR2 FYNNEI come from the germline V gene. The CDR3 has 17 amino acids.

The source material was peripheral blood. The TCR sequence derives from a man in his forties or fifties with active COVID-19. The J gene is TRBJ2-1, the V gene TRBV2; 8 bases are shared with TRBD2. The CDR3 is CATEGIREGSSYNEQFF. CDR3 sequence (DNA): TGTGCCACCGAGGGGATACGGGAGGGGTCCTCCTACAATGAGCAGTTCTTC.